A selection of T cell receptor beta chains follows, all from one sample in a study of blood T cell repertoires in COVID-19. Profiling relied on immunoSEQ multiplex PCR, and the TCRdb table lists in-frame clones only, not all of them. The repertoire has 130,000 or so clones, 84% of them found once; the top ten carry about 1.5%. Sequences were obtained from peripheral blood. The receptors here all came from a man aged 55 to 70 with acute or convalescent COVID-19. Both conserved end residues are part of each CDR3. A D gene is named only where the DNA matches it firmly. Only part of the rows carry a size: once, few, many, or a class if the clone is expanded.

clone size: -
J gene: TRBJ1-1
D gene: -
V gene: TRBV5-6
CDR3 DNA: TGTGCCAGCAGCTTGGTAGGGGTTTGGACTGAAGCTTTCTTT
CDR3 protein: CASSLVGVWTEAFF

clone size: -
J gene: TRBJ2-4
D gene: -
V gene: TRBV2
CDR3 DNA: TGTGCCAGCAGGACACGCTTATTAGCCAAAAACATTCAGTACTTC
CDR3 protein: CASRTRLLAKNIQYF

clone size: -
J gene: TRBJ2-3
D gene: TRBD2
V gene: TRBV5-1
CDR3 DNA: TGCGCCAGCCGGACTAGCGGCACAGATACGCAGTATTTT
CDR3 protein: CASRTSGTDTQYF

clone size: many
J gene: TRBJ2-7
D gene: -
V gene: TRBV6-1
CDR3 DNA: TGTGCCAGCAGTGAAAGAAAAGGGGGCTACGAGCAGTACTTC
CDR3 protein: CASSERKGGYEQYF

clone size: -
J gene: TRBJ2-5
D gene: -
V gene: TRBV21-1
CDR3 DNA: TGTGCCAGCAGCAGCCTAGACTGTGGACAGTCCGGTGGGGAGACCCAGTACTTC
CDR3 protein: CASSSLDCGQSGGETQYF

clone size: -
J gene: TRBJ2-1
D gene: TRBD2
V gene: TRBV7-9
CDR3 DNA: TGTGCCAGCAGCTTATTGGGAGGGTCATCCTACAATGAGCAGTTCTTC
CDR3 protein: CASSLLGGSSYNEQFF

clone size: -
J gene: TRBJ1-5
D gene: TRBD1
V gene: TRBV2
CDR3 DNA: TGTGCCAGCAGGGGGACAGGGGTTCAGCCCCAGCATTTT
CDR3 protein: CASRGTGVQPQHF

clone size: -
J gene: TRBJ1-1
D gene: -
V gene: TRBV6-2/TRBV6-3
CDR3 DNA: TGTGCCAGCAGTTGGATTTCGCGGGGGGACACTGAAGCTTTCTTT
CDR3 protein: CASSWISRGDTEAFF

clone size: -
J gene: TRBJ1-1
D gene: TRBD1
V gene: TRBV5-1
CDR3 DNA: TGCGCCAGCAGCTTAACCTGGGACAGGGGATACACTGAAGCTTTCTTT
CDR3 protein: CASSLTWDRGYTEAFF

clone size: -
J gene: TRBJ1-2
D gene: -
V gene: TRBV6-5
CDR3 DNA: TGTGCCAGCAGTTGGAGACCAGCTAACTATGGCTACACCTTC
CDR3 protein: CASSWRPANYGYTF

clone size: -
J gene: TRBJ1-5
D gene: -
V gene: TRBV20-1
CDR3 DNA: TGCAGTGCTAGTCCAGGTTTAAATCAGCCCCAGCATTTT
CDR3 protein: CSASPGLNQPQHF

clone size: -
J gene: TRBJ2-7
D gene: -
V gene: TRBV12-2
CDR3 DNA: TGTGCAAGTCGCTTCAGCCGGGTCAGCTCCTACGAGCAGTACTTC
CDR3 protein: CASRFSRVSSYEQYF

clone size: -
J gene: TRBJ1-4
D gene: -
V gene: TRBV14
CDR3 DNA: TGTGCCAGCAGCCAACGGGTCGATGAAAAACTGTTTTTT
CDR3 protein: CASSQRVDEKLFF

clone size: -
J gene: TRBJ2-5
D gene: TRBD2
V gene: TRBV7-3
CDR3 DNA: TGTGCCAGCAGCGCTAACCCGAGGGGTAGCGGGTGGCCCCAGTACTTC
CDR3 protein: CASSANPRGSGWPQYF

clone size: once
J gene: TRBJ2-1
D gene: TRBD2
V gene: TRBV29-1
CDR3 DNA: TGCAGCGTTCAGCTAGCGGGGTCTATGGATGAGCAGTTCTTC
CDR3 protein: CSVQLAGSMDEQFF

clone size: -
J gene: TRBJ1-3
D gene: -
V gene: TRBV19
CDR3 DNA: TGTGCCAGTAGTATAGACAAGAGCTCTGGAAACACCATATATTTT
CDR3 protein: CASSIDKSSGNTIYF

clone size: -
J gene: TRBJ2-5
D gene: -
V gene: TRBV5-4
CDR3 DNA: TGTGCCAGCAGCTTGGACGCGTACCAAGAGACCCAGTACTTC
CDR3 protein: CASSLDAYQETQYF

clone size: -
J gene: TRBJ2-7
D gene: -
V gene: TRBV3-1/TRBV3-2
CDR3 DNA: TGTGCCAGCAGCATCGGACATTCCTACGAGCAGTACTTC
CDR3 protein: CASSIGHSYEQYF

clone size: -
J gene: TRBJ2-7
D gene: TRBD2
V gene: TRBV19
CDR3 DNA: TGTGCCAGTAGTATGTGGCGGGAGGGCCGAGGACAGTACTTC
CDR3 protein: CASSMWREGRGQYF

clone size: -
J gene: TRBJ1-1
D gene: TRBD1
V gene: TRBV4-1
CDR3 DNA: TGCGCCAGCAGCGACCCTTGGACAGGGAGCCGCCGGAACACTGAAGCTTTCTTT
CDR3 protein: CASSDPWTGSRRNTEAFF

clone size: -
J gene: TRBJ2-1
D gene: TRBD2
V gene: TRBV7-2
CDR3 DNA: TGTGCCAGCAGCTCACCGGGACTAGCGGGGTATAAGCAGTTCTTC
CDR3 protein: CASSSPGLAGYKQFF

clone size: -
J gene: TRBJ1-4
D gene: -
V gene: TRBV19
CDR3 DNA: TGTGCCAGTAGTATTGGTCCGGGGGAAAAACTGTTTTTT
CDR3 protein: CASSIGPGEKLFF

clone size: -
J gene: TRBJ1-5
D gene: TRBD1
V gene: TRBV3-1/TRBV3-2
CDR3 DNA: TGTGCCAGCAGCCACGCCCGTGGACAGGGAGGGAATCAGCCCCAGCATTTT
CDR3 protein: CASSHARGQGGNQPQHF

clone size: once
J gene: TRBJ2-5
D gene: -
V gene: TRBV5-1
CDR3 DNA: TGCGCCAGCAGCTTGGGTGGGGGCCTAGCACGGGAGACCCAGTACTTC
CDR3 protein: CASSLGGGLARETQYF

clone size: -
J gene: TRBJ1-2
D gene: TRBD1
V gene: TRBV5-1
CDR3 DNA: TGCGCCAGCAGCAACCGGGACAGGGGGGACTATGGCTACACCTTC
CDR3 protein: CASSNRDRGDYGYTF

clone size: -
J gene: TRBJ2-3
D gene: -
V gene: TRBV7-9
CDR3 DNA: TGTGCCAGCGGGAGGCGCACAGATACGCAGTATTTT
CDR3 protein: CASGRRTDTQYF

clone size: -
J gene: TRBJ2-1
D gene: TRBD2
V gene: TRBV6-5
CDR3 DNA: TGTGCCAGCAGGAATAGCGGGAGGATATACAATGAGCAGTTCTTC
CDR3 protein: CASRNSGRIYNEQFF

clone size: -
J gene: TRBJ2-2
D gene: TRBD1
V gene: TRBV13
CDR3 DNA: TGTGCCAGCAGAGACAGGGGTCAGGCGAACACCGGGGAGCTGTTTTTT
CDR3 protein: CASRDRGQANTGELFF

clone size: once
J gene: TRBJ1-3
D gene: -
V gene: TRBV7-9
CDR3 DNA: TGTGCCAGCAGCCAAGGTGGACTAAGCGAAAGAATTGGAAACACCATATATTTT
CDR3 protein: CASSQGGLSERIGNTIYF

clone size: -
J gene: TRBJ1-5
D gene: -
V gene: TRBV27
CDR3 DNA: TGTGCCAGCAGTCCCCGTCCGACAGTAAATCAGCCCCAGCATTTT
CDR3 protein: CASSPRPTVNQPQHF

clone size: -
J gene: TRBJ2-5
D gene: TRBD2
V gene: TRBV11-2
CDR3 DNA: TGTGCCAGCAGTCAATGGACTAGAGGGTTAGAGACCCAGTACTTC
CDR3 protein: CASSQWTRGLETQYF

clone size: few
J gene: TRBJ2-3
D gene: TRBD1
V gene: TRBV5-6
CDR3 DNA: TGTGCCAGCAGGCCGACAGGGGCGGCCAACACAGATACGCAGTATTTT
CDR3 protein: CASRPTGAANTDTQYF

clone size: -
J gene: TRBJ2-4
D gene: TRBD2
V gene: TRBV7-9
CDR3 DNA: TGTGCCAGCAGCCCGGGGACTAGCGGGGACAAAAACATTCAGTACTTC
CDR3 protein: CASSPGTSGDKNIQYF

clone size: -
J gene: TRBJ1-2
D gene: -
V gene: TRBV5-6
CDR3 DNA: TGTGCCAGCAGCTTGAGAGGCCGAATAATTGCCTATGGCTACACCTTC
CDR3 protein: CASSLRGRIIAYGYTF

clone size: -
J gene: TRBJ1-2
D gene: TRBD1
V gene: TRBV2
CDR3 DNA: TGTGCCAGCAGGACCGGACAGGCGACTAACTATGGCTACACCTTC
CDR3 protein: CASRTGQATNYGYTF

clone size: once
J gene: TRBJ1-2
D gene: -
V gene: TRBV19
CDR3 DNA: TGTGCCAGTAGTATGTACGGTCAACGTGGCTACACCTTC
CDR3 protein: CASSMYGQRGYTF

clone size: few
J gene: TRBJ2-7
D gene: TRBD2
V gene: TRBV5-1
CDR3 DNA: TGCGCCAGCAGCTTGGTTAGCGGGCGCGAGCAGTACTTC
CDR3 protein: CASSLVSGREQYF

clone size: once
J gene: TRBJ2-5
D gene: TRBD1
V gene: TRBV24-1
CDR3 DNA: TGTGCCACCAGTGAAGGCGGACAGGGGGTGGAGACCCAGTACTTC
CDR3 protein: CATSEGGQGVETQYF

clone size: -
J gene: TRBJ1-2
D gene: -
V gene: TRBV7-2
CDR3 DNA: TGTGCCAGCAGCTTAGTGGGCATTTATGGCTACACCTTC
CDR3 protein: CASSLVGIYGYTF

clone size: once
J gene: TRBJ2-1
D gene: TRBD2
V gene: TRBV29-1
CDR3 DNA: TGCAGCGCTTACCTCAGGACTAGCGGGAGTAGCTACAATGAGCAGTTCTTC
CDR3 protein: CSAYLRTSGSSYNEQFF

clone size: -
J gene: TRBJ2-7
D gene: -
V gene: TRBV5-5
CDR3 DNA: TGTGCCAGCAGCTGGGGACACGCCTACGAGCAGTACTTC
CDR3 protein: CASSWGHAYEQYF

clone size: -
J gene: TRBJ1-1
D gene: -
V gene: TRBV6-5
CDR3 DNA: TGTGCCAGCAGAGTCGGAGCTGAAGCTTTCTTT
CDR3 protein: CASRVGAEAFF

clone size: -
J gene: TRBJ1-1
D gene: -
V gene: TRBV6-5
CDR3 DNA: TGTGCCAGCAGTTACAACCGAGCCACTGAAGCTTTCTTT
CDR3 protein: CASSYNRATEAFF

clone size: once
J gene: TRBJ1-3
D gene: TRBD1
V gene: TRBV18
CDR3 DNA: TGTGCCAGCTCAATGCCGGGACAGGCCACAACAATCTCTGGAAACACCATATATTTT
CDR3 protein: CASSMPGQATTISGNTIYF

clone size: -
J gene: TRBJ2-2
D gene: -
V gene: TRBV27
CDR3 DNA: TGTGCCAGCAGTTCCGCGAACACCGGGGAGCTGTTTTTT
CDR3 protein: CASSSANTGELFF

clone size: -
J gene: TRBJ2-2
D gene: TRBD2
V gene: TRBV5-1
CDR3 DNA: TGCGCCAGCAGCTTCACAGCGGGGGGGCCGTCGGCCGGGGAGCTGTTTTTT
CDR3 protein: CASSFTAGGPSAGELFF

clone size: -
J gene: TRBJ1-1
D gene: -
V gene: TRBV5-6
CDR3 DNA: TGTGCCAGCAGCACCTCGTGGGGGCGCGAGCTCCAAGCTTTCTTT
CDR3 protein: CASSTSWGRELQAFF

clone size: -
J gene: TRBJ2-3
D gene: TRBD2
V gene: TRBV5-4
CDR3 DNA: TGTGCCAGCAGTTTCGGGACTAGGAGAAGCACAGATACGCAGTATTTT
CDR3 protein: CASSFGTRRSTDTQYF

clone size: few
J gene: TRBJ2-3
D gene: -
V gene: TRBV7-9
CDR3 DNA: TGTGCCAGCAGCTACAAAGACACGAATACGCAGTATTTT
CDR3 protein: CASSYKDTNTQYF

clone size: once
J gene: TRBJ2-1
D gene: TRBD2
V gene: TRBV27
CDR3 DNA: TGTGCCAGCACCACTTGGTGGCTAGCGGACTACAATGAGCAGTTCTTC
CDR3 protein: CASTTWWLADYNEQFF

clone size: once
J gene: TRBJ1-5
D gene: -
V gene: TRBV27
CDR3 DNA: TGTGCCAGCAGTTTATCGAACAGAAATCAGCCCCAGCATTTT
CDR3 protein: CASSLSNRNQPQHF

clone size: -
J gene: TRBJ1-2
D gene: -
V gene: TRBV5-1
CDR3 DNA: TGCGCCAGCAGCTCCGGGCAGGGGCCCCCTTCTAACTATGGCTACACCTTC
CDR3 protein: CASSSGQGPPSNYGYTF

clone size: once
J gene: TRBJ1-2
D gene: TRBD1
V gene: TRBV19
CDR3 DNA: TGTGCCACCCAGGGGGGTGGCTACACCTTC
CDR3 protein: CATQGGGYTF

clone size: -
J gene: TRBJ2-5
D gene: -
V gene: TRBV18
CDR3 DNA: TGTGCCAGCTCACCCAACCAAGAGACCCAGTACTTC
CDR3 protein: CASSPNQETQYF

clone size: few
J gene: TRBJ1-1
D gene: TRBD1
V gene: TRBV28
CDR3 DNA: TGTGCCAGCAGCCGAATGACAGGGACTGAAGCTTTCTTT
CDR3 protein: CASSRMTGTEAFF

clone size: -
J gene: TRBJ2-1
D gene: TRBD2
V gene: TRBV30
CDR3 DNA: TGTGCCTGGAGCGTTGAGAGAGGGACTAGCGGGAGGGCCAATGAGCAGTTCTTC
CDR3 protein: CAWSVERGTSGRANEQFF

clone size: -
J gene: TRBJ1-4
D gene: TRBD1
V gene: TRBV9
CDR3 DNA: TGTGCCAGCAGCGTTGATCCGCCAGGGGGGAGTAATGAAAAACTGTTTTTT
CDR3 protein: CASSVDPPGGSNEKLFF

clone size: -
J gene: TRBJ2-7
D gene: TRBD2
V gene: TRBV19
CDR3 DNA: TGTGCCAGTAGCCCGTCGGCTAGCGGGGGCTCCTACGAGCAGTACTTC
CDR3 protein: CASSPSASGGSYEQYF

clone size: -
J gene: TRBJ1-2
D gene: TRBD1
V gene: TRBV5-4
CDR3 DNA: TGTGCCAGCAGCACCGGGACAGGGGGCAACTATGGCTACACCTTC
CDR3 protein: CASSTGTGGNYGYTF

clone size: -
J gene: TRBJ1-1
D gene: -
V gene: TRBV2
CDR3 DNA: TGTGCCAGCACAGAGACAGGTTGGACTGAAGCTTTCTTT
CDR3 protein: CASTETGWTEAFF